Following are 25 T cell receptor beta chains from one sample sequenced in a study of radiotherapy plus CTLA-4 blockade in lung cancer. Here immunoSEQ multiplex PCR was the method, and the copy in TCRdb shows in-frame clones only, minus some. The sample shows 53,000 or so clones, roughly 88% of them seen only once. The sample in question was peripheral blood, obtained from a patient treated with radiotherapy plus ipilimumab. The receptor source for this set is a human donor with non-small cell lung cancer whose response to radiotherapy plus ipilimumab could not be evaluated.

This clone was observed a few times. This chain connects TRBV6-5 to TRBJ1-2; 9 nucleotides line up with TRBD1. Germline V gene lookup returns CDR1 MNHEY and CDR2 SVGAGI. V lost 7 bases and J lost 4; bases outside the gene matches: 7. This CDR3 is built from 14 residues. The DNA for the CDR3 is TGTGCCAGCACTCAGGGGGGACAGGGCTATGGCTACACCTTC. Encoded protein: CASTQGGQGYGYTF.

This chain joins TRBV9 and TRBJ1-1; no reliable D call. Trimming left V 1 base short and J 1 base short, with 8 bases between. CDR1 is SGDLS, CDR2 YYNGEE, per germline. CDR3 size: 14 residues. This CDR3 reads CASSVRTENTEAFF. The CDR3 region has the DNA TGTGCCAGCAGCGTACGAACAGAGAACACTGAAGCTTTCTTT.

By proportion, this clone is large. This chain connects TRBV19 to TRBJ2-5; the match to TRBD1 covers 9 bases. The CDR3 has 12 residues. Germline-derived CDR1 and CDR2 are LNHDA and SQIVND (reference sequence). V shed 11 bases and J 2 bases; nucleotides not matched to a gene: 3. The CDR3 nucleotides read TGTGCCGTCGGACAGGGGCAAGAGACCCAGTACTTC. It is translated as CAVGQGQETQYF.

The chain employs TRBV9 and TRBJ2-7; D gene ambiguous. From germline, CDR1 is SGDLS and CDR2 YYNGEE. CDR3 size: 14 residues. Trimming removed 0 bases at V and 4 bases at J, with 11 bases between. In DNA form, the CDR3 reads TGTGCCAGCAGCGTAGTGGCAGGCTCTTACGAGCAGTACTTC. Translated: CASSVVAGSYEQYF.

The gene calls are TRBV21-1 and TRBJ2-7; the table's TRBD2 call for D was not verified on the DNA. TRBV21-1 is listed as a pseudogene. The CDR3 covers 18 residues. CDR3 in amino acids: CARRFAQTSGRTTYEQYF. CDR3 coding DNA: TGTGCCAGGAGATTCGCCCAGACTAGCGGGAGGACCACCTACGAGCAGTACTTC.

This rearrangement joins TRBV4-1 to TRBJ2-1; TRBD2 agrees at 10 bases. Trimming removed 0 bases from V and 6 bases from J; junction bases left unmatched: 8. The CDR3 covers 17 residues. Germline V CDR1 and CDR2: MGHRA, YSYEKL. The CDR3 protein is CASSQDVGTSGVNEQFF. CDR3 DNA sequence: TGCGCCAGCAGCCAAGATGTCGGAACTAGCGGGGTCAATGAGCAGTTCTTC.

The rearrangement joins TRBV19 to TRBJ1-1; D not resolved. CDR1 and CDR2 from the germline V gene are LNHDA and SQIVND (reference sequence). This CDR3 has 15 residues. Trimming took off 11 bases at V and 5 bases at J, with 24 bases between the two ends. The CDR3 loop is CAPPRGMAPETEAFF. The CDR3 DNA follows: TGTGCCCCCCCCCGCGGGATGGCACCGGAAACTGAAGCTTTCTTT.

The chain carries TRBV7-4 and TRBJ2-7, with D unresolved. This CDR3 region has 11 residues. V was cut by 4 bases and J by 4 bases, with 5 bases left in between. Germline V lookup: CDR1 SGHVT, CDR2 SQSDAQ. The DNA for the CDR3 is TGTGCCAGCAGCTCTACTTACGAGCAGTACTTC. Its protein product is CASSSTYEQYF. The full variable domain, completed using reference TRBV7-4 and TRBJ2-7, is GAGVSQSPRYKVAKRGRDVALRCDSISGHVTLYWYRQTLGQGSEVLTYSQSDAQRDKSGRPSGRFSAERPERSVSTLKIQRTEQGDSAVYLCASSSTYEQYFGPGTRLTVT.

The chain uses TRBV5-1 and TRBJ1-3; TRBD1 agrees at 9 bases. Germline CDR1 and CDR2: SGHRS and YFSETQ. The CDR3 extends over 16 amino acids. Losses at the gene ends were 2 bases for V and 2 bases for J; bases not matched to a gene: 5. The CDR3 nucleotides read TGCGCCAGCAGCTTAAACGGACAGGGGACTGGAAACACCATATATTTT. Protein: CASSLNGQGTGNTIYF.

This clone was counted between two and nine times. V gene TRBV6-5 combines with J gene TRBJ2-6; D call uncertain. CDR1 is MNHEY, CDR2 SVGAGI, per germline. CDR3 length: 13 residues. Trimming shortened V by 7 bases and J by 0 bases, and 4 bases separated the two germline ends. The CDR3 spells CASTSSGANVLTF. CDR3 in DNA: TGTGCCAGCACCAGCTCTGGGGCCAACGTCCTGACTTTC.

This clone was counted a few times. For the CDR3, the DNA is TGTGCCAGCAGCCCTAGGACAGGGGGAGAGCAGTACTTC. This gives the protein CASSPRTGGEQYF. The rearrangement uses TRBV6-5 and TRBJ2-7, with 10 bases that match TRBD1. Germline CDR1 MNHEY, CDR2 SVGAGI. The CDR3 runs to 13 residues. V trimming: 6 bases; J trimming: 7 bases; junction bases outside the gene matches: 6.

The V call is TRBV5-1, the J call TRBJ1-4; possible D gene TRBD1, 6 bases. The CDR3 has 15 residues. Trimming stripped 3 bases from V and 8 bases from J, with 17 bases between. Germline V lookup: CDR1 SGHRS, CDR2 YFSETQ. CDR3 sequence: CASSWGGRTEEKLFF. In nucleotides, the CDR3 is TGCGCCAGCAGCTGGGGGGGGCGAACGGAGGAAAAACTGTTTTTT.

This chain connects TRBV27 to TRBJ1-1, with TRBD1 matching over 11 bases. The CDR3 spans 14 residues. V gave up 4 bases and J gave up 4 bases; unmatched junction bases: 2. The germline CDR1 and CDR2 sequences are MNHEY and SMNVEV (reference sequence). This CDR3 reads CASSWDRGATEAFF. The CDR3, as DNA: TGTGCCAGCAGTTGGGACAGGGGGGCCACTGAAGCTTTCTTT.

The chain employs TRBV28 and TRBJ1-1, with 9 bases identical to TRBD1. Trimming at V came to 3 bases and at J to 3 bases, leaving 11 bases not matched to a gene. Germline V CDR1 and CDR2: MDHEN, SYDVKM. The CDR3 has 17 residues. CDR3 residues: CASSFGTGIMADTEAFF. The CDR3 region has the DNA TGTGCCAGCAGTTTCGGGACAGGGATTATGGCCGACACTGAAGCTTTCTTT. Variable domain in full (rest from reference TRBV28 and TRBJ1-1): DVKVTQSSRYLVKRTGEKVFLECVQDMDHENMFWYRQDPGLGLRLIYFSYDVKMKEKGDIPEGYSVSREKKERFSLILESASTNQTSMYLCASSFGTGIMADTEAFFGQGTRLTVV.

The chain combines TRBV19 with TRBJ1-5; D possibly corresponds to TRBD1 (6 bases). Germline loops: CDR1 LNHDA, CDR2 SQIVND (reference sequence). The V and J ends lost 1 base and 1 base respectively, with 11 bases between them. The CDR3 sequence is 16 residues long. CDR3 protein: CASSIVGAPSNQPQHF. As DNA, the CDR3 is TGTGCCAGTAGTATAGTGGGGGCCCCAAGCAATCAGCCCCAGCATTTT.

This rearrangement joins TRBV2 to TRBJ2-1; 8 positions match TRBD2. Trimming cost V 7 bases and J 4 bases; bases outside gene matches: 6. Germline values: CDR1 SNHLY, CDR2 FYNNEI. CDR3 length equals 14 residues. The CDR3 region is CASNGLARYNEQFF. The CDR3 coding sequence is TGTGCCAGCAACGGACTAGCCCGTTACAATGAGCAGTTCTTC. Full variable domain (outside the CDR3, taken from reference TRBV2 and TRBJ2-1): EPEVTQTPSHQVTQMGQEVILRCVPISNHLYFYWYRQILGQKVEFLVSFYNNEISEKSEIFDDQFSVERPDGSNFTLKIRSTKLEDSAMYFCASNGLARYNEQFFGPGTRLTVL.

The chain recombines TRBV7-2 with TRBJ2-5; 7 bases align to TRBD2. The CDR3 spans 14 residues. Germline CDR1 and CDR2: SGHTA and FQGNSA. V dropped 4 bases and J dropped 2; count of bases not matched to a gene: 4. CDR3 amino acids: CASSWAGEQETQYF. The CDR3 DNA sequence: TGTGCCAGCAGCTGGGCGGGGGAACAAGAGACCCAGTACTTC. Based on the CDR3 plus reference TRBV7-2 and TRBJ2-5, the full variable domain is GAGVSQSPSNKVTEKGKDVELRCDPISGHTALYWYRQSLGQGLEFLIYFQGNSAPDKSGLPSDRFSAERTGGSVSTLTIQRTQQEDSAVYLCASSWAGEQETQYFGPGTRLLVL.

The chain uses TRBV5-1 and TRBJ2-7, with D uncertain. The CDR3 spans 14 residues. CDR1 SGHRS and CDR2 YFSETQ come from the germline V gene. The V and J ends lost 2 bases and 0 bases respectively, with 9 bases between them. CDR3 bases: TGCGCCAGCAGCTTACAAAACCCCTCCTACGAGCAGTACTTC. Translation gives CASSLQNPSYEQYF. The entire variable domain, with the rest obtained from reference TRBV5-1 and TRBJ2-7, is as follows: KAGVTQTPRYLIKTRGQQVTLSCSPISGHRSVSWYQQTPGQGLQFLFEYFSETQRNKGNFPGRFSGRQFSNSRSEMNVSTLELGDSALYLCASSLQNPSYEQYFGPGTRLTVT.

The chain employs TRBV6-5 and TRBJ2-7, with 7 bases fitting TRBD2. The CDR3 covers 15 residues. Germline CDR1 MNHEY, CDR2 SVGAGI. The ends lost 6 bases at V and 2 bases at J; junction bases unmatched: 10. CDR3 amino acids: CASRGGSGNPYEQYF. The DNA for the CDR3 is TGTGCCAGCAGGGGGGGGTCAGGAAACCCCTACGAGCAGTACTTC.

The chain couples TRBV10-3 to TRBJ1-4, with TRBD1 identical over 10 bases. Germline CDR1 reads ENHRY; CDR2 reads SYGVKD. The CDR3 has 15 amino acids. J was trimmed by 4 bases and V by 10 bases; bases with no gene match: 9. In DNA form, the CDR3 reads TGTGCCACTCGGGACAGGGGCCCTATTAATGAAAAACTGTTTTTT. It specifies CATRDRGPINEKLFF.

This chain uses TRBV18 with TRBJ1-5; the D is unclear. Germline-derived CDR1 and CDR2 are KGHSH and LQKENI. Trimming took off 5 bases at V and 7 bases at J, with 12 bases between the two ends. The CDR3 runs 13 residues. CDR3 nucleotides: TGTGCCAGCTCATCCTCATTTCGGCAGCCCCAGCATTTT. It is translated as CASSSSFRQPQHF. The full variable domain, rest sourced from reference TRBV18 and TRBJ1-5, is NAGVMQNPRHLVRRRGQEARLRCSPMKGHSHVYWYRQLPEEGLKFMVYLQKENIIDESGMPKERFSAEFPKEGPSILRIQQVVRGDSAAYFCASSSSFRQPQHFGDGTRLSIL.

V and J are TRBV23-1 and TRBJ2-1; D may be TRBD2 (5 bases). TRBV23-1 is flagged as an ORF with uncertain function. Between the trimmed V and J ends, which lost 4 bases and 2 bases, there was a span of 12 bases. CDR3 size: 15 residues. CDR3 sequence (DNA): TGCGCCAGCAGTCCCCACGGAGGCCCCTACAATGAGCAGTTCTTC. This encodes CASSPHGGPYNEQFF.

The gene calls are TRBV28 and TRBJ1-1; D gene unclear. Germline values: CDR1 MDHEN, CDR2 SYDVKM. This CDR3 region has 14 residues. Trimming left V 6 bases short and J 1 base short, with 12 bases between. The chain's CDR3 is CASRAAASNTEAFF. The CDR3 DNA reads TGTGCCAGCAGGGCCGCGGCATCGAACACTGAAGCTTTCTTT.

The CDR3 is CASSLRPRDSLTDTQYF. DNA of the CDR3: TGTGCCAGCAGTTTGCGCCCCCGGGACTCCCTCACAGATACGCAGTATTTT. The rearrangement uses TRBV28 and TRBJ2-3, with D perhaps matching TRBD2 (6 bases). V dropped 3 bases and J dropped 2 bases, with 18 bases sitting between them. The CDR3 has 17 amino acids. Germline CDR1 is MDHEN and CDR2 is SYDVKM. The full variable domain, rest sourced from reference TRBV28 and TRBJ2-3, is DVKVTQSSRYLVKRTGEKVFLECVQDMDHENMFWYRQDPGLGLRLIYFSYDVKMKEKGDIPEGYSVSREKKERFSLILESASTNQTSMYLCASSLRPRDSLTDTQYFGPGTRLTVL.

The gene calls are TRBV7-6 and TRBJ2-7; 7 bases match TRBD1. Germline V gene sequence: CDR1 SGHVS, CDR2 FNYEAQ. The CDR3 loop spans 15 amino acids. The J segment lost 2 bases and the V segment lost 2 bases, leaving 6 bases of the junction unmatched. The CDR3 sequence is CASSLYETGTYEQYF. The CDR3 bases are TGTGCCAGCAGCTTATATGAGACAGGGACCTACGAGCAGTACTTC.